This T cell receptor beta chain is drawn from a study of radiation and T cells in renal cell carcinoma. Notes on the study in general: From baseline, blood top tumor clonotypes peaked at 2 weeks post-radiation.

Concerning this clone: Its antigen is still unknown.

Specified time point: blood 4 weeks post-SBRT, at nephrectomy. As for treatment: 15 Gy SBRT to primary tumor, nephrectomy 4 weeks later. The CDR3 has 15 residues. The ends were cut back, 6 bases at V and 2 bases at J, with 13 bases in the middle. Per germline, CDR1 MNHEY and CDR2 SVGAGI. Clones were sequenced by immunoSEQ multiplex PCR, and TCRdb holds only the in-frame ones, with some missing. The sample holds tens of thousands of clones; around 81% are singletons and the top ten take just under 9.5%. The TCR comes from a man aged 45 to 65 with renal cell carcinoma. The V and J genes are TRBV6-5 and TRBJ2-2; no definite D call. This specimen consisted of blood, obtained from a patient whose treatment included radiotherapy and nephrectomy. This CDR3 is CASRKVGLNTGELFF. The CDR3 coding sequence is TGTGCCAGCAGGAAGGTCGGGCTAAACACCGGGGAGCTGTTTTTT.